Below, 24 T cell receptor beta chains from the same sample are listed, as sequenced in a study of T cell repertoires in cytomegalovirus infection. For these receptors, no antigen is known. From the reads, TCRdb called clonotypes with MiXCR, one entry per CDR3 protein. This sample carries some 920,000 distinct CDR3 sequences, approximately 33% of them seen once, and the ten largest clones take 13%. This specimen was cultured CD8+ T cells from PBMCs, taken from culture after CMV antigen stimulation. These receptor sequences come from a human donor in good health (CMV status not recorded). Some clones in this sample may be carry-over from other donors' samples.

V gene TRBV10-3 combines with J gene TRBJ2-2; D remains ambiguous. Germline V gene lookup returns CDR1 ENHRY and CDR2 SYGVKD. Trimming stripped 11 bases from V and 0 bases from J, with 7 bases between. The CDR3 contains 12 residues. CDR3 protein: CAVTSNTGELFF. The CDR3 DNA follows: TGTGCCGTTACCTCGAACACCGGGGAGCTGTTTTTT.

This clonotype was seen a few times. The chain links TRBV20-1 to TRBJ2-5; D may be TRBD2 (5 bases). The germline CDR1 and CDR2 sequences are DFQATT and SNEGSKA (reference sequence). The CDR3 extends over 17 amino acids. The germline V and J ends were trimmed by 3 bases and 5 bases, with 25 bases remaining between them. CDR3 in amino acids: CSASVREDNMNLETQYF. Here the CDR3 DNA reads TGCAGTGCTAGCGTTCGGGAAGACAACATGAACCTGGAGACCCAGTACTTC.

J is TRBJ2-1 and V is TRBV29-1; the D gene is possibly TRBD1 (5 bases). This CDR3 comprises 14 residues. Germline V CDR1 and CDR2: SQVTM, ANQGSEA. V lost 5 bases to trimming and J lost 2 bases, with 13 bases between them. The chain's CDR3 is CSVYTGDPYNEQFF. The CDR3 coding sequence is TGCAGCGTTTACACAGGAGACCCCTACAATGAGCAGTTCTTC.

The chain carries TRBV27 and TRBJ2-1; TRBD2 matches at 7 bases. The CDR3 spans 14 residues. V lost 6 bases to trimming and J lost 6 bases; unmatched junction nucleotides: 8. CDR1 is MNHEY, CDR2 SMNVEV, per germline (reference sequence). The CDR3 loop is CASSHAGELNEQFF. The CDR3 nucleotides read TGTGCCAGCAGCCATGCGGGGGAACTCAATGAGCAGTTCTTC.

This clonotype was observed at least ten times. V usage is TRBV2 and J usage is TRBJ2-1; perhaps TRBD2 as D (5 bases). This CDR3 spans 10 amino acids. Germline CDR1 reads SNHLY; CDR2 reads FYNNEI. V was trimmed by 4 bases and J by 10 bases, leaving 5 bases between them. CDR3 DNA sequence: TGTGCCAGCAGTGGGAGGGAGCAGTTCTTC. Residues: CASSGREQFF.

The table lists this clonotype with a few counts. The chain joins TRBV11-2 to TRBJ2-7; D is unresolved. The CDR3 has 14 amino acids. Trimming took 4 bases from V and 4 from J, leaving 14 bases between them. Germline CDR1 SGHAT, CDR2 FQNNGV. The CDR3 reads CASSSWTSPYEQYV. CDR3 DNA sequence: TGTGCCAGCAGCTCCTGGACGTCCCCTTACGAGCAGTACGTC.

CDR3 sequence: CASSANTGSTGELFF. As DNA, the CDR3 is TGTGCCAGCAGTGCCAATACAGGGAGCACCGGGGAGCTGTTTTTT. The V call is TRBV6-2 or TRBV6-3, the J call TRBJ2-2, with a weak D call TRBD1 (6 bases). The CDR3 has 15 residues. CDR1 is MNHEY, CDR2 SVGEGT, per germline. V was shortened by 5 bases and J by 4 bases, with 14 bases between the two germline ends.

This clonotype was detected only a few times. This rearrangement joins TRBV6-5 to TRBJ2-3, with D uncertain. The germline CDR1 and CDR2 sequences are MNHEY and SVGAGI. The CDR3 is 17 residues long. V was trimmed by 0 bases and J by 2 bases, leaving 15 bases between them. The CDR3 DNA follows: TGTGCCAGCAGTTACTCGATGCTGCCAACCCTCACAGATACGCAGTATTTT. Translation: CASSYSMLPTLTDTQYF.

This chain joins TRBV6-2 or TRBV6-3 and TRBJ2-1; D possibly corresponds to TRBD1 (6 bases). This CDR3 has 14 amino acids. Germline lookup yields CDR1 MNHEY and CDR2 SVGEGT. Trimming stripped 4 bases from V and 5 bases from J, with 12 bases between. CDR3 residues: CASSWTDTHNEQFF. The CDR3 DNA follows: TGTGCCAGCAGTTGGACAGACACCCACAATGAGCAGTTCTTC.

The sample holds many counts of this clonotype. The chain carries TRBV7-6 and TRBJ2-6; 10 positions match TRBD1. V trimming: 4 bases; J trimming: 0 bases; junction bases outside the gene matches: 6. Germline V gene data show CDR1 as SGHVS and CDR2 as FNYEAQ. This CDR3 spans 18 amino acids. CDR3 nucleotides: TGTGCCAGCAGCTCCCGACAGGGGGCCCCCTCTGGGGCCAACGTCCTGACTTTC. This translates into CASSSRQGAPSGANVLTF. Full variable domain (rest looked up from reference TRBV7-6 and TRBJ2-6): GAGVSQSPRYKVTKRGQDVALRCDPISGHVSLYWYRQALGQGPEFLTYFNYEAQQDKSGLPNDRFSAERPEGSISTLTIQRTEQRDSAMYRCASSSRQGAPSGANVLTFGAGSRLTVL.

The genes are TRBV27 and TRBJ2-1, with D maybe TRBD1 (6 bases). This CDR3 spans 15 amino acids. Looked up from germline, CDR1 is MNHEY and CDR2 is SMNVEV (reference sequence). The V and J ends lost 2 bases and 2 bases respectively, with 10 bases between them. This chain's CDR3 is CASSLQSGAYNEQFF. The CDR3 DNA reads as TGTGCCAGCAGTTTACAGTCAGGGGCCTACAATGAGCAGTTCTTC.

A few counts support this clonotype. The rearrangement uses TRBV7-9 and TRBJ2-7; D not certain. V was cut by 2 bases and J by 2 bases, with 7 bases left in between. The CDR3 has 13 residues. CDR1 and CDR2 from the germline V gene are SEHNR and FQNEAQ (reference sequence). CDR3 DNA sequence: TGTGCCAGCAGCTTAAATCGGCCCTACGAGCAGTACTTC. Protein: CASSLNRPYEQYF.

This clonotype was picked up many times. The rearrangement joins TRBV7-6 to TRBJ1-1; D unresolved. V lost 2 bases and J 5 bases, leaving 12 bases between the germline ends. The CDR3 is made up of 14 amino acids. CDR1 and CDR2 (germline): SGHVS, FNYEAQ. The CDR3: CASSLNGGRTEAFF. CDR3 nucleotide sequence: TGTGCCAGCAGCTTAAACGGTGGAAGGACTGAAGCTTTCTTT.

DNA of the CDR3: TGCGCCAGCAGCCCTGATGAGGGTTGGAATCAGCCCCAGCATTTT. This codes for CASSPDEGWNQPQHF. The rearrangement uses TRBV5-1 and TRBJ1-5; no reliable D call. Germline values: CDR1 SGHRS, CDR2 YFSETQ. The CDR3 is 15 residues long. V gave up 4 bases and J gave up 4 bases, with 15 bases separating them.

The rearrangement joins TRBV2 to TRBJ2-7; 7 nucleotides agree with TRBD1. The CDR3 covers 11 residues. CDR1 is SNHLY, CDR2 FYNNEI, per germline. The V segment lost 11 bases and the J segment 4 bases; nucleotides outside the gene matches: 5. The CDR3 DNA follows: TGTGCCGAACAGGGGCCATACGAGCAGTACTTC. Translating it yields CAEQGPYEQYF.

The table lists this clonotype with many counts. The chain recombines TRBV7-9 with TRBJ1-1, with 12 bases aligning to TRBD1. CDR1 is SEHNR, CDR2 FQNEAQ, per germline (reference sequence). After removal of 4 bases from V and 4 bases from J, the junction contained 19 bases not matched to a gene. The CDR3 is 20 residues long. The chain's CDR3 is CASSWPVYTGTGGTSTEAFF. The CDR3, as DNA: TGTGCCAGCAGCTGGCCAGTGTACACCGGGACAGGGGGCACGAGCACTGAAGCTTTCTTT.

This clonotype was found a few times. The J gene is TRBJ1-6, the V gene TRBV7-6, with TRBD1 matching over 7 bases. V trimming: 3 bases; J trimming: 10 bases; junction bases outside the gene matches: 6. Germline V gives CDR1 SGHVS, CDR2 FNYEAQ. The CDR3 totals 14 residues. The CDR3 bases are TGTGCCAGCAGCTTGGGAACAGGGGAATCACCCCTCCACTTT. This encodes CASSLGTGESPLHF.

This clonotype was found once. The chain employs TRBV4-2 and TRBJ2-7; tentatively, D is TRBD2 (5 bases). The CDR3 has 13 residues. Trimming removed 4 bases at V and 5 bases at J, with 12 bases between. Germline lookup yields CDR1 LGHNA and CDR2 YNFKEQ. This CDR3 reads CASSPDGLNEQYF. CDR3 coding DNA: TGTGCCAGCAGCCCCGACGGACTTAACGAGCAGTACTTC.

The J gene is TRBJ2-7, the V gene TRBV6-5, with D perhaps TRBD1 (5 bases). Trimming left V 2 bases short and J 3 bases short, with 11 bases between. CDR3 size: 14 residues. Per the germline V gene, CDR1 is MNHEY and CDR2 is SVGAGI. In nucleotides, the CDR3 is TGTGCCAGCAGTTACGCGGACACAAACTACGAGCAGTACTTC. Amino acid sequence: CASSYADTNYEQYF.

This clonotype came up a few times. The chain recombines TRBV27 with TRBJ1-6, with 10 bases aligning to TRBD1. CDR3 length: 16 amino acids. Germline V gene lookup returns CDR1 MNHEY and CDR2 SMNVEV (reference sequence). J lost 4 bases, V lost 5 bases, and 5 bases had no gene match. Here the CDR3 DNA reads TGTGCCAGCAGTAAGCCGGGACAGGGGTATAATTCACCCCTCCACTTT. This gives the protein CASSKPGQGYNSPLHF.

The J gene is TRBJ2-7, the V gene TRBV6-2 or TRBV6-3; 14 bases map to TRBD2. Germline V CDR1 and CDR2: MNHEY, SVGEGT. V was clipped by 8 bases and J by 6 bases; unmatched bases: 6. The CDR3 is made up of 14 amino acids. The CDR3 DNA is TGTGCCAGCCAAGGAGGACTAGCGGGGGGCGAGCAGTACGTC. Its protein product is CASQGGLAGGEQYV.

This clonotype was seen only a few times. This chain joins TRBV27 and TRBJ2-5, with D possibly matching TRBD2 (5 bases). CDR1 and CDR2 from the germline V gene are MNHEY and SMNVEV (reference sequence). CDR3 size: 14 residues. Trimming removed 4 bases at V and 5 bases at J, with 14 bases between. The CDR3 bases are TGTGCCAGCAGTTCTCGAGGGCGATGGGAGACCCAGTACTTC. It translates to CASSSRGRWETQYF.

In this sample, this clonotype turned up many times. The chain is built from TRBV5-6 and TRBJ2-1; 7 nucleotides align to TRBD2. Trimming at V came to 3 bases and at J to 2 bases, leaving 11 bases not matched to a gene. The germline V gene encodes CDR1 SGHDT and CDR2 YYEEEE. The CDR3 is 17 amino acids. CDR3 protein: CASSSLGGLAAYNEQFF. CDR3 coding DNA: TGTGCCAGCAGCTCCTTGGGTGGGCTAGCGGCCTACAATGAGCAGTTCTTC.

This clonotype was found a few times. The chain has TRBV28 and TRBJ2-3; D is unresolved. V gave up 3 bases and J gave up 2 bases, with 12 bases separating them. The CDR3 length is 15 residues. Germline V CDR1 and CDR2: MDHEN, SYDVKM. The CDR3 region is CASSFLLRDTDTQYF. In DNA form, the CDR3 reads TGTGCCAGCAGTTTTTTGCTTAGGGACACAGATACGCAGTATTTT.